Sequencing of this T cell receptor (beta chain) was carried out in a study of blood T cell repertoires in COVID-19. Using immunoSEQ multiplex PCR, the repertoire was profiled, and TCRdb retains in-frame clones only, with some absent. This sample has about 240,000 clones, with around 86% found just once. Assignment of participants to cohorts was predicated upon participant-reported clinical history. Sample: PBMCs or T cells enriched from blood (not recorded which). This receptor was identified in a woman aged 40-49 years with acute COVID-19.

The CDR3 coding sequence is TGTGCCATCAGTGAGTCACAGGGGGTCGGTGAAAAACTGTTTTTT. Encoded protein: CAISESQGVGEKLFF. J is TRBJ1-4 and V is TRBV10-3; 8 positions agree with TRBD1. With 0 bases clipped from V and 7 bases from J, the junction kept 4 bases outside the gene matches. The CDR3 length is 15 residues. Germline-derived CDR1 and CDR2 are ENHRY and SYGVKD.